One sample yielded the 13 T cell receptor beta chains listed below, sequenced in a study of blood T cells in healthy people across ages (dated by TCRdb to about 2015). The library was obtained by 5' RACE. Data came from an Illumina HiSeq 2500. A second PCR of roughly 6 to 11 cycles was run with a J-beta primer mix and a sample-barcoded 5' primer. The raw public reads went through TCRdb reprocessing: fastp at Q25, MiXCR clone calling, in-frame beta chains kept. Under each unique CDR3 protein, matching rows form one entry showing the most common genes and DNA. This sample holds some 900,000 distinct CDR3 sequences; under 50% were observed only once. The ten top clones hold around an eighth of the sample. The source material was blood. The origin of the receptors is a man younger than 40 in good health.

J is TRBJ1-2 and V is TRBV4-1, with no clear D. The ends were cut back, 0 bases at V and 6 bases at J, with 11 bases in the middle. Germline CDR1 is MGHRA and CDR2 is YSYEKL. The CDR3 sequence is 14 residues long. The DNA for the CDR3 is TGCGCCAGCAGCCAAGAAGCCCAATCGGATGGCTACACCTTC. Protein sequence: CASSQEAQSDGYTF.

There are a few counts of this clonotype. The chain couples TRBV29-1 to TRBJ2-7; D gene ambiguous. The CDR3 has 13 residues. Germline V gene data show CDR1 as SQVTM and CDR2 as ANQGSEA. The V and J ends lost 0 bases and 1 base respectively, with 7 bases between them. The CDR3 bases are TGCAGCGTTGAAGATAAAGGGTCCTACGAGCAGTACTTC. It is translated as CSVEDKGSYEQYF.

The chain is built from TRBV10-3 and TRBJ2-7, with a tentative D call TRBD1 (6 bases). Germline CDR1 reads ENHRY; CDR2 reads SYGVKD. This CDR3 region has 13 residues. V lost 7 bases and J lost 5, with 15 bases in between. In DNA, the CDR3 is TGTGCCATCACACAGGGTTCTGGCGACGAGCAGTACTTC. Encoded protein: CAITQGSGDEQYF.

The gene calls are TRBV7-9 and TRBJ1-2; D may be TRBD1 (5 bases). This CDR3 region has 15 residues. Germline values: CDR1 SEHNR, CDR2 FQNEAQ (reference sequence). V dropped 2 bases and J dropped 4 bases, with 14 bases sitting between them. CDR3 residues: CASSLPGPGFYGYTF. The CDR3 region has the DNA TGTGCCAGCAGCTTACCGGGGCCCGGGTTCTATGGCTACACCTTC.

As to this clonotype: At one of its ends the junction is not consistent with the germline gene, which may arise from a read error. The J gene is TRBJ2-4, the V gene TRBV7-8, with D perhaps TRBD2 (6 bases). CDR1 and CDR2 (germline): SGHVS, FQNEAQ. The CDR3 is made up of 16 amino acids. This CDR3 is CASSLKEGWAINIQYF. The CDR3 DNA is TGTGCCAGCAGCTTAAAGGAGGGGTGGGCCATAAACATTCAGTACTTC.

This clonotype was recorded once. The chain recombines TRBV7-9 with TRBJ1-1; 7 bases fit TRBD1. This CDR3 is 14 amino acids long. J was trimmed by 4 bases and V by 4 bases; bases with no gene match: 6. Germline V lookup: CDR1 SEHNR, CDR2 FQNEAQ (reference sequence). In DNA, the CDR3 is TGTGCCAGCAGCTCTCAGGGGGAAAGCACTGAAGCTTTCTTT. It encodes CASSSQGESTEAFF.

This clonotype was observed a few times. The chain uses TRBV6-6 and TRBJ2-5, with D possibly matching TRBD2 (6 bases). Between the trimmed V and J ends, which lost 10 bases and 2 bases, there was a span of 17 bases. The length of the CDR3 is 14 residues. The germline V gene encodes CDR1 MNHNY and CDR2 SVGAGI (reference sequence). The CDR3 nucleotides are TGTGCCACCCGGGGGTCCGGGAAACAAGAGACCCAGTACTTC. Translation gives CATRGSGKQETQYF.

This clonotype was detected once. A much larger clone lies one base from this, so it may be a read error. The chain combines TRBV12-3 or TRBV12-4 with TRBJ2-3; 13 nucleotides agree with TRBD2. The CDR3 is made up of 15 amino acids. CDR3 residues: CAGRKGTSGADTQYF. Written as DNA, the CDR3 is TGTGCCGGCAGGAAGGGGACTAGCGGGGCAGATACGCAGTATTTT.

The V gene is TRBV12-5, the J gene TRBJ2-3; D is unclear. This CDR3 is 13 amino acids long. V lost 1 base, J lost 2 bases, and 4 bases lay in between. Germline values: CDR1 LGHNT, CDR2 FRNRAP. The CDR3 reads CASGLGSTDTQYF. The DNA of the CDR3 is TGTGCTAGTGGTTTGGGCTCCACAGATACGCAGTATTTT.

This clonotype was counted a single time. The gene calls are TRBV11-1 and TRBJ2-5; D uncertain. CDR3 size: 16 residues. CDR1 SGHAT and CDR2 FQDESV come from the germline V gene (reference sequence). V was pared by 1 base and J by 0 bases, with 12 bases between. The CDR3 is CASSLGALKDQETQYF. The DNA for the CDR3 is TGTGCCAGCAGCTTAGGGGCCCTTAAGGACCAAGAGACCCAGTACTTC.

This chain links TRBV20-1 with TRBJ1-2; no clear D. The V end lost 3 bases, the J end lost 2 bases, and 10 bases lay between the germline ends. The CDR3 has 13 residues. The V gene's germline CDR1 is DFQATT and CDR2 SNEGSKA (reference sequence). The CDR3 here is CSASLGMNYGYTF. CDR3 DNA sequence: TGCAGTGCTAGTCTTGGGATGAACTATGGCTACACCTTC.

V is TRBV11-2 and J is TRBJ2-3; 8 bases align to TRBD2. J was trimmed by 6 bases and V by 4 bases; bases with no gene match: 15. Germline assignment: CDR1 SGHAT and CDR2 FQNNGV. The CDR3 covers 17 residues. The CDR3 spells CASSSNMGAGEGDTQYF. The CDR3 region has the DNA TGTGCCAGCAGCTCCAACATGGGAGCGGGGGAAGGGGATACGCAGTATTTT.

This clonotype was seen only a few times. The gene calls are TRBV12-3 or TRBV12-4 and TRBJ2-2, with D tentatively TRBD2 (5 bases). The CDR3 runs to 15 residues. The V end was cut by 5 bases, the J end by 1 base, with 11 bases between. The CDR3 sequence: CASSPGAGNTGELFF. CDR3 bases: TGTGCCAGCAGTCCCGGCGCGGGGAACACCGGGGAGCTGTTTTTT.